These T cell receptor beta chains were read from a single sample in a study of OX40 agonist ivuxolimab in advanced cancers. Measured with immunoSEQ multiplex PCR; TCRdb has only the in-frame clones, and not every one. The table has about 120,000 clones, about nine tenths seen once. Here the sequenced sample was CD4+ or CD8+ T cells sorted from blood, taken in a trial of the OX40 agonist ivuxolimab. The receptors come from an adult with an advanced solid tumor such as melanoma, head and neck, liver or kidney cancer. Both conserved end residues are part of each CDR3. Each record gives: V gene, clone size, J gene, D gene, CDR3 protein, CDR3 DNA. D genes are given only for firm matches. Only some rows state a clone size, as once, few, many or a class for expanded clones.

V: TRBV6-1
size: NA
J: TRBJ1-2
D: NA
CDR3: CASSEGVNNYGYTF
DNA: TGTGCCAGCAGTGAAGGGGTGAATAACTATGGCTACACCTTC

V: TRBV30
size: NA
J: TRBJ1-2
D: NA
CDR3: CAWSGGEDYGYTF
DNA: TGTGCCTGGTCCGGGGGGGAAGACTATGGCTACACCTTC

V: TRBV2
size: NA
J: TRBJ2-7
D: NA
CDR3: CASIRDRGSYEQYF
DNA: TGTGCCAGCATTAGGGACCGTGGCTCCTACGAGCAGTACTTC

V: TRBV6-6
size: NA
J: TRBJ1-2
D: NA
CDR3: CASSSVSGGGYTF
DNA: TGTGCCAGCAGTTCCGTGAGCGGTGGGGGCTACACCTTC

V: TRBV5-1
size: NA
J: TRBJ1-1
D: NA
CDR3: CASSPRVVFDRKNTEAFF
DNA: TGCGCCAGCAGCCCCCGGGTCGTCTTTGACAGAAAGAACACTGAAGCTTTCTTT

V: TRBV19
size: NA
J: TRBJ2-7
D: TRBD2
CDR3: CASSKLAGSSYEQYF
DNA: TGTGCCAGTAGCAAACTAGCGGGAAGCTCCTACGAGCAGTACTTC

V: TRBV18
size: NA
J: TRBJ2-3
D: NA
CDR3: CASSLDSADTQYF
DNA: TGTGCCAGCTCACTGGACTCGGCAGATACGCAGTATTTT

V: TRBV30
size: NA
J: TRBJ2-1
D: NA
CDR3: CAWSEWRGRTYNEQFF
DNA: TGTGCCTGGAGTGAATGGCGGGGGCGAACATACAATGAGCAGTTCTTC

V: TRBV6-6
size: NA
J: TRBJ1-2
D: TRBD1
CDR3: CASSQDGTGDTF
DNA: TGTGCCAGCAGTCAGGACGGGACAGGGGACACCTTC

V: TRBV7-8
size: NA
J: TRBJ2-1
D: TRBD2
CDR3: CASSPGLANPNEQFF
DNA: TGTGCCAGCAGCCCGGGACTAGCCAACCCCAATGAGCAGTTCTTC

V: TRBV6-6
size: NA
J: TRBJ1-6
D: NA
CDR3: CASSYSEGYISPLHF
DNA: TGTGCCAGCAGTTACTCGGAAGGGTATATTTCACCCCTCCACTTT

V: TRBV9
size: NA
J: TRBJ2-5
D: NA
CDR3: CASSVGGHQETQYF
DNA: TGTGCCAGCAGCGTAGGGGGCCACCAAGAGACCCAGTACTTC

V: TRBV30
size: NA
J: TRBJ1-2
D: TRBD1
CDR3: CAWSPNPGQGGGYTF
DNA: TGTGCCTGGAGTCCTAACCCTGGACAGGGAGGTGGCTACACCTTC

V: TRBV6-5
size: once
J: TRBJ2-2
D: TRBD2
CDR3: CASSYSLAGRTGELFF
DNA: TGTGCCAGCAGTTACTCCTTAGCGGGGCGGACCGGGGAGCTGTTTTTT

V: TRBV6-5
size: NA
J: TRBJ1-2
D: NA
CDR3: CASSKNRVDYGYTF
DNA: TGTGCCAGCAGTAAGAACAGGGTGGACTATGGCTACACCTTC

V: TRBV7-2
size: NA
J: TRBJ1-1
D: TRBD1
CDR3: CASSLAGESYRGTEAFF
DNA: TGTGCCAGCAGCTTAGCAGGTGAATCTTACAGGGGCACTGAAGCTTTCTTT

V: TRBV5-4
size: NA
J: TRBJ2-3
D: TRBD1
CDR3: CASSQRTGGGSDTQYF
DNA: TGTGCCAGCAGCCAGAGAACAGGGGGCGGTTCGGATACGCAGTATTTT

V: TRBV5-1
size: NA
J: TRBJ2-7
D: NA
CDR3: CASSLVGLTYEQYF
DNA: TGCGCCAGCAGCTTGGTAGGCCTCACCTACGAGCAGTACTTC

V: TRBV5-4
size: few
J: TRBJ1-2
D: NA
CDR3: CASSLRTESYGYTF
DNA: TGTGCCAGCAGCTTGAGGACAGAAAGCTATGGCTACACCTTC

V: TRBV29-1
size: NA
J: TRBJ1-2
D: NA
CDR3: CSVEFGMEGYGYTF
DNA: TGCAGCGTAGAATTTGGAATGGAGGGGTATGGCTACACCTTC

V: TRBV5-6
size: NA
J: TRBJ1-5
D: NA
CDR3: CASSRYSNQPQHF
DNA: TGTGCCAGCAGCCGGTATAGCAATCAGCCCCAGCATTTT

V: TRBV7-9
size: NA
J: TRBJ2-1
D: NA
CDR3: CASSFRRTVAGANNEQFF
DNA: TGTGCCAGCAGTTTCCGGAGAACGGTAGCTGGGGCGAACAATGAGCAGTTCTTC

V: TRBV11-3
size: NA
J: TRBJ2-1
D: NA
CDR3: CASSLNAGPYEQFF
DNA: TGTGCCAGCAGCTTGAACGCGGGACCATATGAGCAGTTCTTC

V: TRBV4-2
size: once
J: TRBJ1-3
D: TRBD1
CDR3: CASSQDLRDSSGNTIYF
DNA: TGTGCCAGCAGCCAAGACCTCCGGGACAGCTCTGGAAACACCATATATTTT

V: TRBV11-2
size: NA
J: TRBJ2-3
D: TRBD2
CDR3: CASTGTSGRRGGTQYF
DNA: TGTGCCAGCACCGGGACTAGCGGGAGACGGGGTGGAACGCAGTATTTT

V: TRBV10-3
size: NA
J: TRBJ2-3
D: NA
CDR3: CANGAGGNTDTQYF
DNA: TGTGCCAACGGGGCCGGGGGTAACACAGATACGCAGTATTTT

V: TRBV6-6
size: NA
J: TRBJ2-3
D: NA
CDR3: CASSAPDRRKQYF
DNA: TGTGCCAGCAGTGCACCGGACAGACGGAAGCAGTATTTT

V: TRBV18
size: NA
J: TRBJ1-1
D: NA
CDR3: CASSPTPPGGGNTEAFF
DNA: TGTGCCAGCTCACCAACCCCCCCCGGAGGTGGGAACACTGAAGCTTTCTTT

V: TRBV6-1
size: NA
J: TRBJ2-5
D: NA
CDR3: CASSVSASETQYF
DNA: TGTGCCAGCAGTGTCAGCGCTTCGGAGACCCAGTACTTC

V: TRBV6-1
size: once
J: TRBJ1-1
D: TRBD1
CDR3: CASSYTGEEAFF
DNA: TGTGCCAGCAGTTATACAGGGGAGGAAGCTTTCTTT